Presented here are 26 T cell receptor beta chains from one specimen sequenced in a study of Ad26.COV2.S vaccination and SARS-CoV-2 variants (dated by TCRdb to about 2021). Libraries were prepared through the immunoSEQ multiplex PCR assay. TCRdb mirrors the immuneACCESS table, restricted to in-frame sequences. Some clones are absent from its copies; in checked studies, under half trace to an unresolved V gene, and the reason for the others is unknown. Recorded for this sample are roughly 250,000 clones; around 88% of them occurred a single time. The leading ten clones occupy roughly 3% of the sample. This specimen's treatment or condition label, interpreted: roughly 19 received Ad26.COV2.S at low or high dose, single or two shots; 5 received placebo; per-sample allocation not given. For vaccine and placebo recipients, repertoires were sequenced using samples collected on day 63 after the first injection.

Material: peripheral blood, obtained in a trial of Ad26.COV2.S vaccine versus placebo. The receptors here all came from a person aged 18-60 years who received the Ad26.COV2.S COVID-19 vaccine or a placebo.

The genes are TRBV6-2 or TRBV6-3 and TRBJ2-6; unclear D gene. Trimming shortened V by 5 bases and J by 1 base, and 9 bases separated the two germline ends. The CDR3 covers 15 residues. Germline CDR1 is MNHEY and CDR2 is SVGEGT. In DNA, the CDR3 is TGTGCCAGCAGTCCATCCCTGTCTGGGGCCAACGTCCTGACTTTC. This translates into CASSPSLSGANVLTF.

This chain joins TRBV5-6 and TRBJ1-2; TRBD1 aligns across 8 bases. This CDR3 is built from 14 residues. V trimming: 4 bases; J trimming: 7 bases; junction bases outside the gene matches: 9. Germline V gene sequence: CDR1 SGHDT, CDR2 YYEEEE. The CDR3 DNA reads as TGTGCCAGCAGCCCCAGACAGGGGTCGGGTGGCTACACCTTC. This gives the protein CASSPRQGSGGYTF.

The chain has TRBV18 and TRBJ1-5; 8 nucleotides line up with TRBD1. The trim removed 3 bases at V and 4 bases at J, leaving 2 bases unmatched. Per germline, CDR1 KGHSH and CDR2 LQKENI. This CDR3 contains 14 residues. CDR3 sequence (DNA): TGTGCCAGCTCACCTGGACAGGGAAATCAGCCCCAGCATTTT. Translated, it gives CASSPGQGNQPQHF.

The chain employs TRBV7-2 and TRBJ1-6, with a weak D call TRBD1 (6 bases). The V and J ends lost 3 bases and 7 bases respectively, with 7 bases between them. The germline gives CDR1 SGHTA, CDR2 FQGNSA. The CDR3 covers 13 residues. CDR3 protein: CASSLGANSPLHF. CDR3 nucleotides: TGTGCCAGCAGCTTGGGGGCAAATTCACCCCTCCACTTT.

CDR3: CASSLTGELFF. The DNA for the CDR3 is TGTGCCAGCAGCTTAACCGGGGAGCTGTTTTTT. This chain connects TRBV7-3 to TRBJ2-2, with no clear D. The germline gives CDR1 SGHTA, CDR2 FQGTGA. V was clipped by 0 bases and J by 7 bases, with 0 bases between them. The CDR3 length is 11 residues.

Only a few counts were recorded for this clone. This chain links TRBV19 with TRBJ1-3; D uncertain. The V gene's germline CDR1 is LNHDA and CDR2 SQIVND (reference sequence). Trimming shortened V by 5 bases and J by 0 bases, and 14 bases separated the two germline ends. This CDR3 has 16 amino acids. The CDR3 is CASSPSRRRSGNTIYF. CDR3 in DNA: TGTGCCAGTAGTCCGTCTAGACGGCGCTCTGGAAACACCATATATTTT.

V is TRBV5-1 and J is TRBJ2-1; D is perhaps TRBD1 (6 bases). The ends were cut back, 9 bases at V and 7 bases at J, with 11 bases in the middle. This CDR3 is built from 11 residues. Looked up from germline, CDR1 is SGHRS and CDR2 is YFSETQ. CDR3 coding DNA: TGCGCCACCACAACAGGGAATGAGCAGTTCTTC. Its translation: CATTTGNEQFF.

The CDR3 reads CASSITGNTEAFF. The CDR3 coding sequence is TGTGCCAGCAGTATTACAGGGAACACTGAAGCTTTCTTT. The chain joins TRBV6-5 to TRBJ1-1, with TRBD1 as a possible D gene (5 bases). The CDR3 runs to 13 residues. CDR1 is MNHEY, CDR2 SVGAGI, per germline. The V gene lost 5 bases and the J gene lost 1 base, with 8 bases spanning the gap.

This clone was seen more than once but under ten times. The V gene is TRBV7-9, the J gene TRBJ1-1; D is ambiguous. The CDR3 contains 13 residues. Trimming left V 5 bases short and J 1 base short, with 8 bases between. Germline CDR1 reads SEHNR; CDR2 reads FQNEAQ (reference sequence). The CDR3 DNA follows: TGTGCCAGCAGCCGCCAAGGGAACACTGAAGCTTTCTTT. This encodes CASSRQGNTEAFF.

The chain's CDR3 is CASSLDAFRSGNTIYF. DNA of the CDR3: TGTGCCAGCAGCTTGGATGCGTTCCGCTCTGGAAACACCATATATTTT. The chain recombines TRBV5-5 with TRBJ1-3; D is ambiguous. Germline CDR1 and CDR2: SGHKS and YYEKEE (reference sequence). Trimming shortened V by 0 bases and J by 0 bases, and 10 bases separated the two germline ends. The CDR3 extends over 16 amino acids.

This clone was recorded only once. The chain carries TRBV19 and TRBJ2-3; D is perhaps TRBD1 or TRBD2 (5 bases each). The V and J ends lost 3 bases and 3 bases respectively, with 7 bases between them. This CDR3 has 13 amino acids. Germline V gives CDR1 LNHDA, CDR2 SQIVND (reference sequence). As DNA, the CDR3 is TGTGCCAGTAGTATGTGGGGGACAGATACGCAGTATTTT. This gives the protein CASSMWGTDTQYF. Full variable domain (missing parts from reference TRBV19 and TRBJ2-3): DGGITQSPKYLFRKEGQNVTLSCEQNLNHDAMYWYRQDPGQGLRLIYYSQIVNDFQKGDIAEGYSVSREKKESFPLTVTSAQKNPTAFYLCASSMWGTDTQYFGPGTRLTVL.

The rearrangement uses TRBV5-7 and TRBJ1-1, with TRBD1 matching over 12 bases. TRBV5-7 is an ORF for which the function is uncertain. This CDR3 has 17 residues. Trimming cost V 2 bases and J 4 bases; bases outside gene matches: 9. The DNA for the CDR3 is TGTGCCAGCAGCTTCGGGACAGGGGGCGCTTATGGCACTGAAGCTTTCTTT. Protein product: CASSFGTGGAYGTEAFF.

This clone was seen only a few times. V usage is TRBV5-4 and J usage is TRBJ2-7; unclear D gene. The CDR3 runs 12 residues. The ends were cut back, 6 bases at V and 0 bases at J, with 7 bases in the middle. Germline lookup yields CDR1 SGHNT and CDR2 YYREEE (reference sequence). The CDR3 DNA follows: TGTGCCAGCACAGACAACTCCTACGAGCAGTACGTC. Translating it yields CASTDNSYEQYV.

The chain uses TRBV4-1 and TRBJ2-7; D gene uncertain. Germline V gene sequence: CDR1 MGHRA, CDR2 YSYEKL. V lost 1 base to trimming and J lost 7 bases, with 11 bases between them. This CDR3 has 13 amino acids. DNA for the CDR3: TGCGCCAGCAGCCAAGGGACGGTTGGAGAGCAGTACTTC. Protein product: CASSQGTVGEQYF.

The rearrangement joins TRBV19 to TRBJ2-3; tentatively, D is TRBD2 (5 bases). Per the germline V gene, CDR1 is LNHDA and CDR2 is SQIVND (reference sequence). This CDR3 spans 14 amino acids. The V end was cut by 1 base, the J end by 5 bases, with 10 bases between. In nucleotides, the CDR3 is TGTGCCAGTAGTATAGGGTGGGCGGGAGATACGCAGTATTTT. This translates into CASSIGWAGDTQYF.

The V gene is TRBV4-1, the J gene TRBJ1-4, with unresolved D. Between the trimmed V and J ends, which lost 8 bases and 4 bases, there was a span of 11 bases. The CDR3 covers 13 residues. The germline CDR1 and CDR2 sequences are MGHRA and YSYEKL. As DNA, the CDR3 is TGCGCCAGCGCGCGGACGGTTAATGAAAAACTGTTTTTT. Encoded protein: CASARTVNEKLFF.

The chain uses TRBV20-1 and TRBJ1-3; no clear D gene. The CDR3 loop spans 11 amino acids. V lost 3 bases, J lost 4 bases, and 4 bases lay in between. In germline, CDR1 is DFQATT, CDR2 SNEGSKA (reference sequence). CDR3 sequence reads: CSARGGNTIYF. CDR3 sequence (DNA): TGCAGTGCTAGGGGGGGAAACACCATATATTTT.

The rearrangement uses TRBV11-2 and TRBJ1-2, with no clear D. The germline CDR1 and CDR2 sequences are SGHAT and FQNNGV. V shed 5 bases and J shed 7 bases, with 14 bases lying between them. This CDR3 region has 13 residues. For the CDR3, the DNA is TGTGCCAGCAGCGATCTCCCGGGGTTTGGCTACACCTTC. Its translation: CASSDLPGFGYTF.

The DNA for the CDR3 is TGTGCCAGCAGTTTATCGGCAGGGGGTGAAGCTTTCTTT. It yields the protein CASSLSAGGEAFF. The rearrangement joins TRBV27 to TRBJ1-1; TRBD1 aligns across 7 bases. Germline V gives CDR1 MNHEY, CDR2 SMNVEV (reference sequence). The CDR3 runs 13 residues. The trim removed 0 bases at V and 7 bases at J, leaving 2 bases unmatched.

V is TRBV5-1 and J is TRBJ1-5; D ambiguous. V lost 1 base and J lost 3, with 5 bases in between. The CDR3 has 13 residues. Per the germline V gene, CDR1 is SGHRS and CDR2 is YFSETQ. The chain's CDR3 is CASSLLYNQPQHF. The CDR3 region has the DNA TGCGCCAGCAGCTTGCTTTACAATCAGCCCCAGCATTTT.

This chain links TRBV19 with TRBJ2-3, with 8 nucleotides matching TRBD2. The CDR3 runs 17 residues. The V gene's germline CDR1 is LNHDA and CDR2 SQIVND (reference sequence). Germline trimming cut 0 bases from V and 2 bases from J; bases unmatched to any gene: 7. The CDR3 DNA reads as TGTGCCAGTAGTATAGATCTCGCGGGGGGATCCACAGATACGCAGTATTTT. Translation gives CASSIDLAGGSTDTQYF.

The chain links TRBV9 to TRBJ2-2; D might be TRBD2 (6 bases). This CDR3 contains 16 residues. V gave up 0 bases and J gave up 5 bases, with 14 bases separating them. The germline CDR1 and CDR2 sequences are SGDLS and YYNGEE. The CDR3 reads CASSVEVAVKTGELFF. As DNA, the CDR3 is TGTGCCAGCAGCGTAGAGGTAGCGGTGAAGACCGGGGAGCTGTTTTTT.

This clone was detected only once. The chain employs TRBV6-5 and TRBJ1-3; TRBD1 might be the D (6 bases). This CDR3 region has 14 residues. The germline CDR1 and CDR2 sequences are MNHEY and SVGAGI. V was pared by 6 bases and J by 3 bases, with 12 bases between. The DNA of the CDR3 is TGTGCCAGCAGCCAGGGGACCTTTGGAAACACCATATATTTT. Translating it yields CASSQGTFGNTIYF.

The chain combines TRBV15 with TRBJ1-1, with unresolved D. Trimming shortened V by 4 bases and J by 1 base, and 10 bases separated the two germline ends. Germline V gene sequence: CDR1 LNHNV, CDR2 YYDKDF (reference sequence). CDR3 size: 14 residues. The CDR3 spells CATSTRWGNTEAFF. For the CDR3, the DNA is TGTGCCACCAGCACCCGCTGGGGGAACACTGAAGCTTTCTTT.

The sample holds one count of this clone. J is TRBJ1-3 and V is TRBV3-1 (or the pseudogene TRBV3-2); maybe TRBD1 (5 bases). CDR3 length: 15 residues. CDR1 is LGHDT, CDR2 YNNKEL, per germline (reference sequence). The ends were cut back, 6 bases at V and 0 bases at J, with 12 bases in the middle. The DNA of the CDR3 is TGTGCCAGCAGTCCGGGGACGTTCTCTGGAAACACCATATATTTT. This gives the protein CASSPGTFSGNTIYF.

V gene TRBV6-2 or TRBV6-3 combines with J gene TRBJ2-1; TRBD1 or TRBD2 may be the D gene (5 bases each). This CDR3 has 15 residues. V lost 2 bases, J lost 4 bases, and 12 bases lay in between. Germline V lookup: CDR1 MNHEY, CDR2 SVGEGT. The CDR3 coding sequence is TGTGCCAGCAGTTACATTCTTGGGGGTTACAATGAGCAGTTCTTC. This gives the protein CASSYILGGYNEQFF.